The 32 T cell receptor beta chains below all came from one sample that was sequenced in a study of T-cell reconstitution after alpha-beta-depleted transplantation in children. The authors prepared the TCRbeta library with unique molecular identifiers. One entry per CDR3 protein, called by TCRdb with MiXCR from the PCR reads. The sample includes some 180,000 distinct CDR3 sequences, around 7% of them seen just once. The sequenced sample was PBMCs, obtained before TCRalphabeta/CD19-depleted stem cell transplant. The receptors were gathered from a boy younger than 10 with acute lymphoblastic leukemia, due to receive a stem cell transplant.

The gene calls are TRBV28 and TRBJ2-2; TRBD2 matches 8 bases. Per the germline V gene, CDR1 is MDHEN and CDR2 is SYDVKM. Trimming removed 5 bases from V and 4 bases from J; junction bases left unmatched: 15. The CDR3 has 18 amino acids. The CDR3 nucleotides are TGTGCCAGCAGTGGGGACCAGCGAGCGGGAGTAGGCACCGGGGAGCTGTTTTTT. Translating gives CASSGDQRAGVGTGELFF.

This clonotype turned up a few times. The V call is TRBV18, the J call TRBJ2-2; D remains unclear. V lost 0 bases and J lost 6, with 8 bases in between. This CDR3 spans 14 amino acids. The germline gives CDR1 KGHSH, CDR2 LQKENI. CDR3 in amino acids: CASSPPSGSGELFF. The CDR3 nucleotides are TGTGCCAGCTCACCACCCTCCGGTTCCGGGGAGCTGTTTTTT.

The table lists this clonotype with a few counts. The chain recombines TRBV27 with TRBJ2-7; 9 nucleotides line up with TRBD1. With 5 bases clipped from V and 2 bases from J, the junction kept 7 bases outside the gene matches. This CDR3 region has 15 residues. Germline V gives CDR1 MNHEY, CDR2 SMNVEV (reference sequence). The CDR3 is CASSLKRDRAYEQYF. The CDR3 DNA sequence: TGTGCCAGCAGTCTTAAGCGGGACAGGGCCTACGAGCAGTACTTC.

This clonotype was observed a handful of times. The chain carries TRBV5-1 and TRBJ2-5; TRBD2 matches 12 bases. From germline, CDR1 is SGHRS and CDR2 YFSETQ. V trimming: 4 bases; J trimming: 2 bases; junction bases outside the gene matches: 6. The CDR3 contains 16 residues. The CDR3 loop reads CASSPPSGGVQETQYF. CDR3 nucleotide sequence: TGCGCCAGCAGCCCCCCTAGCGGGGGGGTTCAAGAGACCCAGTACTTC.

This clonotype was found many times. The CDR3 sequence: CASSSLGQGAVNEQFF. CDR3 DNA sequence: TGCGCCAGCAGCTCCTTAGGACAGGGGGCGGTCAATGAGCAGTTCTTC. J is TRBJ2-1 and V is TRBV5-1; TRBD1 matches at 11 bases. Germline trimming cut 3 bases from V and 6 bases from J; bases unmatched to any gene: 8. The CDR3 is made up of 16 amino acids. Germline V gene lookup returns CDR1 SGHRS and CDR2 YFSETQ.

This clonotype was detected ten times or more. The genes are TRBV7-9 and TRBJ1-4; D gene uncertain. Per the germline V gene, CDR1 is SEHNR and CDR2 is FQNEAQ (reference sequence). This CDR3 contains 17 residues. The V end lost 1 base, the J end lost 0 bases, and 12 bases lay between the germline ends. The CDR3 protein is CASSLGAESATNEKLFF. CDR3 DNA: TGTGCCAGCAGCTTAGGAGCGGAGAGTGCAACTAATGAAAAACTGTTTTTT.

This clonotype was counted only a few times. V gene TRBV7-9 combines with J gene TRBJ1-1, with 8 nucleotides matching TRBD1. The CDR3 runs to 16 residues. The ends lost 4 bases at V and 1 base at J; junction bases unmatched: 8. The germline gives CDR1 SEHNR, CDR2 FQNEAQ (reference sequence). This chain's CDR3 is CASSSRGQGPNTEAFF. CDR3 in DNA: TGTGCCAGCAGCTCCAGGGGGCAGGGGCCGAACACTGAAGCTTTCTTT.

Many counts were recorded for this clonotype. The chain joins TRBV20-1 to TRBJ2-5, with 10 bases that match TRBD2. Germline V gene sequence: CDR1 DFQATT, CDR2 SNEGSKA (reference sequence). V dropped 0 bases and J dropped 2; count of bases not matched to a gene: 6. The CDR3 extends over 16 amino acids. The CDR3: CSARDRLAGRQETQYF. Written as DNA, the CDR3 is TGCAGTGCTAGAGATCGACTAGCGGGTAGACAAGAGACCCAGTACTTC.

The sample holds many counts of this clonotype. V usage is TRBV29-1 and J usage is TRBJ2-1; D possibly corresponds to TRBD1 (6 bases). This CDR3 has 15 residues. CDR1 is SQVTM and CDR2 is ANQGSEA in the germline V gene. V lost 7 bases to trimming and J lost 0 bases, with 16 bases between them. Here the CDR3 DNA reads TGCAGCGCCCCCCGAGGGGGAAGCTCCTACAATGAGCAGTTCTTC. Amino acid sequence: CSAPRGGSSYNEQFF.

In its sample, this clonotype was seen many times. The chain couples TRBV7-6 to TRBJ2-1; 13 bases are shared with TRBD2. Germline assignment: CDR1 SGHVS and CDR2 FNYEAQ. CDR3 length equals 19 residues. J gave up 4 bases and V 3 bases, and 12 bases lay outside the gene matches. The CDR3 coding sequence is TGTGCCAGCAGCTTCATGGGACTAGCGGGATATAGAGGGTACAATGAGCAGTTCTTC. It encodes CASSFMGLAGYRGYNEQFF. The full variable domain, rest sourced from reference TRBV7-6 and TRBJ2-1, is GAGVSQSPRYKVTKRGQDVALRCDPISGHVSLYWYRQALGQGPEFLTYFNYEAQQDKSGLPNDRFSAERPEGSISTLTIQRTEQRDSAMYRCASSFMGLAGYRGYNEQFFGPGTRLTVL.

At least ten counts were recorded for this clonotype. The chain is built from TRBV27 and TRBJ2-3; D is tentatively TRBD1 or TRBD2 (5 bases each). V was trimmed by 5 bases and J by 2 bases, leaving 11 bases between them. Germline values: CDR1 MNHEY, CDR2 SMNVEV (reference sequence). The CDR3 spans 14 residues. The CDR3 DNA follows: TGTGCCAGCAGTGCCGGGGCCCTCACAGATACGCAGTATTTT. Its protein is CASSAGALTDTQYF.

This clonotype was picked up many times. The gene calls are TRBV3-1 and TRBJ1-1; a possible D gene is TRBD1 (6 bases). The CDR3 is made up of 13 amino acids. Germline loops: CDR1 LGHDT, CDR2 YNNKEL (reference sequence). V lost 4 bases, J lost 6 bases, and 12 bases lay in between. CDR3 loop: CASSLEQGPEAFF. The CDR3 nucleotides are TGTGCCAGCAGCCTAGAACAGGGTCCTGAAGCTTTCTTT.

This clonotype occurred many times. At one of its ends the junction is not consistent with the germline gene, which may arise from a read error. This rearrangement joins TRBV6-5 to TRBJ2-5, with 12 bases identical to TRBD1. CDR1 and CDR2 (germline): MNHEY, SVGAGI. This CDR3 contains 15 residues. CDR3 nucleotide sequence: TGTGCCAGCAGTGACTCCGGGACAGGGGGCGAGACCCAGTACTTC. Translation gives CASSDSGTGGETQYF.

This clonotype has a count of ten or more. The chain joins TRBV5-6 to TRBJ2-7; 9 positions agree with TRBD2. The V gene's germline CDR1 is SGHDT and CDR2 YYEEEE. After removal of 0 bases from V and 3 bases from J, the junction contained 10 bases not matched to a gene. The CDR3 length is 17 residues. The CDR3 protein is CASSLGAPGLANYEQYF. For the CDR3, the DNA is TGTGCCAGCAGCTTGGGGGCACCGGGACTAGCAAACTACGAGCAGTACTTC.

This rearrangement joins TRBV7-2 to TRBJ1-2; D is unresolved. The ends were cut back, 1 base at V and 6 bases at J, with 9 bases in the middle. Germline V lookup: CDR1 SGHTA, CDR2 FQGNSA. CDR3 length equals 13 residues. The CDR3 loop is CASSLGYTNGYTF. As DNA, the CDR3 is TGTGCCAGCAGCTTAGGTTACACCAATGGCTACACCTTC.

This clonotype was recorded many times. The chain uses TRBV29-1 and TRBJ1-2, with 8 positions matching TRBD1. Per the germline V gene, CDR1 is SQVTM and CDR2 is ANQGSEA. The CDR3 extends over 13 amino acids. The junction had 6 bases not matched to a gene; V was cut back by 4 bases and J by 5 bases. CDR3 in amino acids: CSVGPDREYGYTF. As DNA, the CDR3 is TGCAGCGTTGGTCCGGACAGGGAGTATGGCTACACCTTC.

This clonotype came up a few times. This chain joins TRBV14 and TRBJ1-1; a possible D gene is TRBD1 (5 bases). CDR1 SGHDN and CDR2 FVKESK come from the germline V gene. The CDR3 length is 13 residues. Deletions cut 6 bases from V and 4 bases from J, with 12 bases between. CDR3 residues: CASSNRFGTEAFF. The CDR3 DNA reads TGTGCCAGCAGTAACAGGTTCGGCACTGAAGCTTTCTTT.

The gene calls are TRBV7-2 and TRBJ2-5, with D possibly matching TRBD1 (6 bases). The V gene's germline CDR1 is SGHTA and CDR2 FQGNSA. CDR3 size: 15 residues. V was cut by 2 bases and J by 5 bases, with 15 bases left in between. The CDR3 is CASSLRPGHGETQYF. CDR3 DNA sequence: TGTGCCAGCAGCTTACGTCCGGGACATGGGGAGACCCAGTACTTC.

Comments on this clonotype: A much larger clone lies a single base off, so this may be a read error. The chain uses TRBV29-1 and TRBJ2-1, with no clear D. The germline V gene encodes CDR1 SQVTM and CDR2 ANQGSEA. The CDR3 loop spans 10 amino acids. The CDR3 here is CLSSYNKQFF. The CDR3 nucleotides are TGCCTCAGCTCCTACAATAAGCAGTTCTTC.

The chain combines TRBV7-2 with TRBJ2-2, with 7 bases identical to TRBD2. The germline V gene encodes CDR1 SGHTA and CDR2 FQGNSA. This CDR3 has 16 amino acids. V dropped 0 bases and J dropped 4; count of bases not matched to a gene: 5. The CDR3 nucleotides are TGTGCCAGCAGCTTAGCGGGAGGGCCGCGCACCGGGGAGCTGTTTTTT. Translation gives CASSLAGGPRTGELFF.

This clonotype was picked up many times. This chain connects TRBV12-3 or TRBV12-4 to TRBJ2-5; 7 bases map to TRBD1. The CDR3 has 13 amino acids. V shed 6 bases and J 3 bases; nucleotides not matched to a gene: 4. The CDR3 DNA follows: TGTGCCAGCAGATCCGGGACAGAAGAGACCCAGTACTTC. Its translation: CASRSGTEETQYF.

This clonotype was recorded at least ten times. This chain joins TRBV9 and TRBJ2-7; the match to TRBD1 covers 10 bases. V shed 2 bases, J shed 1 base, and the junction held 6 bases outside the gene matches. Per the germline V gene, CDR1 is SGDLS and CDR2 is YYNGEE. The CDR3 has 16 amino acids. Here the CDR3 reads CASSVGTGAGSYEQYF. CDR3 in DNA: TGTGCCAGCAGCGTTGGGACAGGGGCCGGATCCTACGAGCAGTACTTC.

This clonotype was observed at least ten times. This sequence joins TRBV25-1 and TRBJ2-3, with 8 bases matching TRBD1. Trimming cost V 6 bases and J 2 bases; bases outside gene matches: 7. This CDR3 is built from 15 residues. The germline CDR1 and CDR2 sequences are MGHDK and SYGVNS. CDR3 loop: CASSSGTGHTDTQYF. The CDR3 coding sequence is TGTGCCAGCAGCTCCGGGACAGGACACACAGATACGCAGTATTTT.

The DNA of the CDR3 is TGCAGTGCAAACCCCGGGACAGGGGACTATGGCTACACCTTC. It codes for CSANPGTGDYGYTF. This chain joins TRBV20-1 and TRBJ1-2; 10 bases agree with TRBD1. V lost 6 bases to trimming and J lost 3 bases; unmatched junction nucleotides: 7. This CDR3 spans 14 amino acids. Germline assignment: CDR1 DFQATT and CDR2 SNEGSKA (reference sequence).

The genes are TRBV4-2 and TRBJ2-7, with 7 bases that match TRBD2. This CDR3 is built from 16 residues. Germline V gives CDR1 LGHNA, CDR2 YNFKEQ. V was clipped by 3 bases and J by 0 bases; unmatched bases: 8. Written as DNA, the CDR3 is TGTGCCAGCAGCCATCTCGGGAGGAAAGGCTCCTACGAGCAGTACTTC. It yields the protein CASSHLGRKGSYEQYF.

This clonotype was observed many times. The V and J genes are TRBV28 and TRBJ2-7, with TRBD1 matching 8 bases. The CDR3 has 13 amino acids. The germline V gene has CDR1 MDHEN and CDR2 SYDVKM. Germline trimming cut 6 bases from V and 2 bases from J; bases unmatched to any gene: 3. The CDR3 DNA follows: TGTGCCAGCAGAGGACAGGGCCCCTACGAGCAGTACTTC. Translated: CASRGQGPYEQYF.

This clonotype showed up many times. J is TRBJ2-2 and V is TRBV4-3; D remains ambiguous. Germline CDR1 is LGHNA and CDR2 is YSLEER. V was cut by 1 base and J by 5 bases, with 8 bases left in between. This CDR3 has 14 amino acids. In DNA form, the CDR3 reads TGCGCCAGCAGCCAAGGGAGTAGGACCGGGGAGCTGTTTTTT. This sequence encodes CASSQGSRTGELFF.

This clonotype was picked up many times. V usage is TRBV28 and J usage is TRBJ1-2; D possibly corresponds to TRBD1 (5 bases). V lost 4 bases to trimming and J lost 3 bases, with 12 bases between them. This CDR3 is built from 14 residues. Germline V CDR1 and CDR2: MDHEN, SYDVKM. CDR3 protein: CASSWVGRDYGYTF. The CDR3 region has the DNA TGTGCCAGCAGTTGGGTAGGCAGGGACTATGGCTACACCTTC.

This chain links TRBV11-2 with TRBJ2-3; D call uncertain. Germline values: CDR1 SGHAT, CDR2 FQNNGV. V lost 5 bases and J lost 2, with 14 bases in between. CDR3 length: 15 amino acids. The CDR3 nucleotides are TGTGCCAGCAGCCCAGTTTCCAGATCCACAGATACGCAGTATTTT. Amino acids: CASSPVSRSTDTQYF.

There are a few counts of this clonotype. This chain links TRBV7-9 with TRBJ2-7; TRBD1 might be the D (6 bases). Trimming stripped 5 bases from V and 0 bases from J, with 8 bases between. The CDR3 is 13 residues long. CDR1 and CDR2 from the germline V gene are SEHNR and FQNEAQ (reference sequence). CDR3 sequence: CASSRDTSYEQYF. CDR3 nucleotides: TGTGCCAGCAGCCGGGACACCTCCTACGAGCAGTACTTC.

In its sample, this clonotype was seen many times. This sequence joins TRBV29-1 and TRBJ1-1, with TRBD1 matching 7 bases. V was clipped by 6 bases and J by 5 bases; unmatched bases: 9. Germline V gene data show CDR1 as SQVTM and CDR2 as ANQGSEA. The CDR3 has 13 amino acids. The CDR3 region is CSVFDRVGTEAFF. The CDR3, as DNA: TGCAGCGTGTTCGACAGGGTTGGGACTGAAGCTTTCTTT.

Many counts were recorded for this clonotype. The V gene is TRBV6-1, the J gene TRBJ2-7; D is possibly TRBD1 or TRBD2 (5 bases each). This CDR3 spans 15 amino acids. Germline assignment: CDR1 MNHNS and CDR2 SASEGT. V gave up 7 bases and J gave up 6 bases, with 22 bases separating them. CDR3 in amino acids: CASTSPGRRSGEQYF. The CDR3 DNA reads TGTGCCAGCACCTCGCCGGGACGGAGGTCAGGCGAGCAGTACTTC.